This entry lists 29 T cell receptor beta chains sequenced from one sample in a study of CD8 T cells in ankylosing spondylitis. TCRdb reprocessed the 5' RACE reads with MiXCR, giving one entry per CDR3 protein. The data contain approximately 200,000 distinct CDR3 sequences, 10% to 15% of them singletons. The specimen sequenced was blood, either unsorted or a sorted T cell fraction (not recorded which). The source is a female donor with ankylosing spondylitis or in good health (not recorded which).

This clonotype showed up just a few times. The J gene is TRBJ1-1, the V gene TRBV7-2, with D tentatively TRBD1 (5 bases). This CDR3 is 15 amino acids long. CDR1 SGHTA and CDR2 FQGNSA come from the germline V gene. V was pared by 2 bases and J by 2 bases, with 12 bases between. CDR3 sequence reads: CASSLSQGINTEAFF. CDR3 nucleotide sequence: TGTGCCAGCAGCTTAAGTCAGGGTATTAACACTGAAGCTTTCTTT.

This clonotype was picked up many times. The rearrangement uses TRBV12-3 or TRBV12-4 and TRBJ1-1, with TRBD1 as a possible D gene (5 bases). CDR3 length: 14 amino acids. Trimming stripped 1 base from V and 4 bases from J, with 10 bases between. The CDR3 reads CASSLVGRGTEAFF. For the CDR3, the DNA is TGTGCCAGCAGTTTAGTGGGTAGGGGCACTGAAGCTTTCTTT.

At least ten counts were recorded for this clonotype. The chain couples TRBV3-1 to TRBJ2-7, with a tentative D call TRBD1 (5 bases). The CDR3 spans 11 residues. Between the trimmed V and J ends, which lost 5 bases and 7 bases, there was a span of 9 bases. CDR1 LGHDT and CDR2 YNNKEL come from the germline V gene (reference sequence). CDR3 sequence reads: CASSSTVEQYF. Here the CDR3 DNA reads TGTGCCAGCAGCTCGACAGTTGAGCAGTACTTC.

This clonotype was seen a handful of times. V is TRBV29-1 and J is TRBJ2-1, with 10 bases aligning to TRBD1. The germline V gene has CDR1 SQVTM and CDR2 ANQGSEA. CDR3 length equals 13 residues. The V gene end was trimmed by 7 bases and the J gene end by 2 bases; junction bases not matched to a gene: 2. CDR3 amino acids: CSAGTGAYNEQFF. The DNA of the CDR3 is TGCAGCGCCGGGACAGGGGCCTACAATGAGCAGTTCTTC.

This clonotype was counted ten times or more. One junction end disagrees with the germline gene, perhaps due to a read error. V gene TRBV4-3 combines with J gene TRBJ2-7; 9 positions match TRBD1. CDR1 LGHNA and CDR2 YSLEER come from the germline V gene. The CDR3 totals 13 residues. The CDR3 DNA reads TGTGCCAGCAGCCGGGACAGGGACTACGAGCAGTACTTC. Translation: CASSRDRDYEQYF.

This clonotype was seen many times. This chain joins TRBV12-3 or TRBV12-4 and TRBJ2-1; 10 nucleotides agree with TRBD1. V lost 4 bases to trimming and J lost 5 bases; unmatched junction nucleotides: 5. The CDR3 totals 15 residues. For the CDR3, the DNA is TGTGCCAGCAGTTCTCCCGGGACAGGGGACAATGAGCAGTTCTTC. Protein product: CASSSPGTGDNEQFF.

The chain uses TRBV29-1 and TRBJ1-1; the D is unclear. The CDR3 runs 13 residues. The V gene's germline CDR1 is SQVTM and CDR2 ANQGSEA. V dropped 7 bases and J dropped 3 bases, with 15 bases sitting between them. The CDR3 spells CSAQPPGYTEAFF. DNA for the CDR3: TGCAGCGCCCAACCCCCAGGATACACTGAAGCTTTCTTT.

This clonotype has only a few counts. V usage is TRBV7-2 and J usage is TRBJ1-5, with TRBD1 as a possible D gene (5 bases). Germline V lookup: CDR1 SGHTA, CDR2 FQGNSA. V was cut by 5 bases and J by 1 base, with 12 bases left in between. This CDR3 has 15 residues. CDR3 in DNA: TGTGCCAGCAGCCCCTACCGGGGGAGCAATCAGCCCCAGCATTTT. Its translation is CASSPYRGSNQPQHF.

This clonotype was counted ten times or more. This chain joins TRBV4-3 and TRBJ1-3; D call uncertain. Germline loops: CDR1 LGHNA, CDR2 YSLEER. The CDR3 spans 14 residues. Trimming removed 3 bases at V and 1 base at J, with 7 bases between. The CDR3: CASSHGSSGNTIYF. CDR3 DNA: TGCGCCAGCAGCCACGGGTCTTCTGGAAACACCATATATTTT.

The chain joins TRBV7-2 to TRBJ2-3; 8 nucleotides align to TRBD2. The CDR3 sequence is 14 residues long. Germline V lookup: CDR1 SGHTA, CDR2 FQGNSA. V was pared by 3 bases and J by 5 bases, with 4 bases of the junction left unmatched. In nucleotides, the CDR3 is TGTGCCAGCAGCTTCGGGAGGGCTGGAGATACGCAGTATTTT. Translation gives CASSFGRAGDTQYF.

This clonotype was observed a handful of times. The chain combines TRBV7-2 with TRBJ2-7, with D hard to call. Looked up from germline, CDR1 is SGHTA and CDR2 is FQGNSA. The ends were cut back, 5 bases at V and 0 bases at J, with 5 bases in the middle. The CDR3 runs to 12 residues. The CDR3 here is CASSAFSYEQYF. As DNA, the CDR3 is TGTGCCAGCAGCGCCTTCTCCTACGAGCAGTACTTC. Together with reference TRBV7-2 and TRBJ2-7, the CDR3 gives the full variable domain: GAGVSQSPSNKVTEKGKDVELRCDPISGHTALYWYRQSLGQGLEFLIYFQGNSAPDKSGLPSDRFSAERTGGSVSTLTIQRTQQEDSAVYLCASSAFSYEQYFGPGTRLTVT.

This clonotype was observed a few times. The genes are TRBV3-1 and TRBJ2-2, with TRBD2 as a possible D gene (5 bases). Germline-derived CDR1 and CDR2 are LGHDT and YNNKEL (reference sequence). V was pared by 1 base and J by 6 bases, with 9 bases between. This CDR3 has 14 residues. The CDR3 DNA reads TGTGCCAGCAGCCAAGTGCCAGCGGCCGGGGAGCTGTTTTTT. Protein product: CASSQVPAAGELFF.

This clonotype was observed many times. This chain links TRBV6-2 or TRBV6-3 with TRBJ2-7, with D possibly being TRBD1 (5 bases). Trimming took 4 bases from V and 4 from J, leaving 11 bases between them. Germline CDR1 reads MNHEY; CDR2 reads SVGEGT. The CDR3 is made up of 13 amino acids. The CDR3 spells CASSWMRQYEQYF. The DNA of the CDR3 is TGTGCCAGCAGTTGGATGAGACAGTACGAGCAGTACTTC.

The table lists this clonotype with a few counts. The chain has TRBV9 and TRBJ1-1; D gene uncertain. The V gene lost 1 base and the J gene lost 3 bases, with 10 bases spanning the gap. The germline CDR1 and CDR2 sequences are SGDLS and YYNGEE. The CDR3 loop spans 14 amino acids. The CDR3 here is CASSVRLFDTEAFF. CDR3 DNA sequence: TGTGCCAGCAGCGTAAGGCTCTTCGACACTGAAGCTTTCTTT.

This clonotype was found many times. J is TRBJ2-7 and V is TRBV4-3; D ambiguous. CDR1 is LGHNA and CDR2 is YSLEER in the germline V gene. CDR3 length: 15 amino acids. Trimming cost V 5 bases and J 4 bases, with 18 bases left between them. CDR3 in amino acids: CASSSSRTSFYEQYF. The CDR3 DNA reads TGCGCCAGCAGCTCTAGTCGTACCAGTTTTTACGAGCAGTACTTC.

The chain uses TRBV10-2 and TRBJ1-1; the D gene is possibly TRBD1 (5 bases). This CDR3 spans 14 amino acids. Trimming cost V 6 bases and J 0 bases, with 11 bases left between them. The germline gives CDR1 WSHSY, CDR2 SAAADI. CDR3 coding DNA: TGCGCCAGCAGAGGGGTTGGGATGAACACTGAAGCTTTCTTT. Its protein product is CASRGVGMNTEAFF.

The chain joins TRBV25-1 to TRBJ1-2, with D possibly matching TRBD1 (6 bases). The germline V gene has CDR1 MGHDK and CDR2 SYGVNS. The CDR3 runs to 15 residues. Trimming took off 3 bases at V and 5 bases at J, with 16 bases between the two ends. The CDR3 loop reads CASSDLSGTTYGYTF. CDR3 nucleotide sequence: TGTGCCAGCAGTGACCTCTCCGGGACAACTTATGGCTACACCTTC.

Worth noting for this clonotype: It may be a read error: a sequence one base away is much more abundant. This sequence joins TRBV20-1 and TRBJ1-1, with D unclear. The CDR3 loop spans 12 amino acids. The germline V gene has CDR1 DFQATT and CDR2 SNEGSKA (reference sequence). The CDR3 is CSARWAVTEVFF. CDR3 sequence (DNA): TGCAGTGCTAGATGGGCGGTCACTGAAGTTTTCTTT.

This clonotype was detected many times. This rearrangement joins TRBV7-2 to TRBJ1-1, with D hard to call. The V end lost 4 bases, the J end lost 0 bases, and 9 bases lay between the germline ends. Looked up from germline, CDR1 is SGHTA and CDR2 is FQGNSA. The CDR3 spans 14 residues. The CDR3 is CASSWPSMNTEAFF. CDR3 nucleotide sequence: TGTGCCAGCAGCTGGCCCTCAATGAACACTGAAGCTTTCTTT. Full variable domain (missing parts from reference TRBV7-2 and TRBJ1-1): GAGVSQSPSNKVTEKGKDVELRCDPISGHTALYWYRQSLGQGLEFLIYFQGNSAPDKSGLPSDRFSAERTGGSVSTLTIQRTQQEDSAVYLCASSWPSMNTEAFFGQGTRLTVV.

This clonotype showed up just a few times. This sequence joins TRBV29-1 and TRBJ2-5; 10 bases map to TRBD1. V trimming: 6 bases; J trimming: 3 bases; junction bases outside the gene matches: 7. CDR3 length: 14 residues. Germline V CDR1 and CDR2: SQVTM, ANQGSEA. The CDR3 coding sequence is TGCAGCGTCCAGACAGGGGGCTTGGAAGAGACCCAGTACTTC. Translating gives CSVQTGGLEETQYF. Full variable domain (outside the CDR3, taken from reference TRBV29-1 and TRBJ2-5): SAVISQKPSRDICQRGTSLTIQCQVDSQVTMMFWYRQQPGQSLTLIATANQGSEATYESGFVIDKFPISRPNLTFSTLTVSNMSPEDSSIYLCSVQTGGLEETQYFGPGTRLLVL.

This clonotype was picked up many times. This rearrangement joins TRBV12-3 or TRBV12-4 to TRBJ1-3, with D maybe TRBD1 (6 bases). The CDR3 covers 14 residues. V lost 5 bases, J lost 4 bases, and 12 bases lay in between. In DNA, the CDR3 is TGTGCCAGCAGTACCCCAGGGGTCGGAAACACCATATATTTT. It encodes CASSTPGVGNTIYF.

This clonotype was seen only a few times. V is TRBV5-1 and J is TRBJ2-7; D may be TRBD1 (5 bases). V lost 0 bases and J lost 3, with 10 bases in between. Germline V gene lookup returns CDR1 SGHRS and CDR2 YFSETQ. The CDR3 is made up of 14 amino acids. The CDR3 sequence: CASSLVQGNYEQYF. As DNA, the CDR3 is TGCGCCAGCAGCTTGGTGCAGGGAAACTACGAGCAGTACTTC.

This clonotype was recorded at least ten times. This chain joins TRBV10-3 and TRBJ2-5; D possibly corresponds to TRBD1 (8 bases). The CDR3 spans 12 residues. Per the germline V gene, CDR1 is ENHRY and CDR2 is SYGVKD. V was clipped by 10 bases and J by 4 bases, with 13 bases between them. The CDR3 nucleotides read TGTGCCACTACAGGGGGGGCAGAGACCCAGTACTTC. This sequence encodes CATTGGAETQYF.

This clonotype was detected a few times. This rearrangement joins TRBV18 to TRBJ2-7; D gene uncertain. CDR3 length: 12 residues. Trimming stripped 3 bases from V and 6 bases from J, with 9 bases between. Looked up from germline, CDR1 is KGHSH and CDR2 is LQKENI. In DNA, the CDR3 is TGTGCCAGCTCACCCGCAGCCCTCGAGCAGTACTTC. This sequence encodes CASSPAALEQYF.

The sample holds many counts of this clonotype. V is TRBV15 and J is TRBJ1-3; D unclear. V lost 3 bases to trimming and J lost 0 bases, with 15 bases between them. CDR1 is LNHNV and CDR2 is YYDKDF in the germline V gene (reference sequence). CDR3 size: 17 residues. The CDR3 DNA sequence: TGTGCCACCAGCAGCCCTCCGGGAACCTTCTCTGGAAACACCATATATTTT. Translated, it gives CATSSPPGTFSGNTIYF.

This clonotype occurred many times. The chain employs TRBV7-8 and TRBJ1-2; the D gene is possibly TRBD1 (5 bases). The CDR3 consists of 14 residues. Germline-derived CDR1 and CDR2 are SGHVS and FQNEAQ. V gave up 5 bases and J gave up 4 bases, with 14 bases separating them. This CDR3 is CASSTLGRGYGYTF. The CDR3 DNA is TGTGCCAGCAGCACGCTCGGGAGGGGCTATGGCTACACCTTC. The full variable domain, completed using reference TRBV7-8 and TRBJ1-2, is GAGVSQSPRYKVAKRGQDVALRCDPISGHVSLFWYQQALGQGPEFLTYFQNEAQLDKSGLPSDRFFAERPEGSVSTLKIQRTQQEDSAVYLCASSTLGRGYGYTFGSGTRLTVV.

In its sample, this clonotype was seen a few times. The V call is TRBV6-1, the J call TRBJ2-7; tentative D call: TRBD1 (5 bases). The CDR3 totals 15 residues. V was cut by 6 bases and J by 2 bases, with 17 bases left in between. In germline, CDR1 is MNHNS, CDR2 SASEGT. CDR3 residues: CASSALLEGAYEQYF. The DNA of the CDR3 is TGTGCCAGCAGCGCCCTACTGGAAGGGGCCTACGAGCAGTACTTC.

A note on this clonotype: A much bigger clone sits one base away, suggesting this may be a read error. This sequence joins TRBV15 and TRBJ1-6, with D possibly being TRBD1 (5 bases). Trimming pared 2 bases from V and 7 bases from J, leaving 15 bases between. This CDR3 has 16 residues. CDR1 and CDR2 from the germline V gene are LNHNV and YYDKDF (reference sequence). CDR3 in amino acids: CATSRNAPSGNSPLHF. CDR3 DNA sequence: TGTGCCACCAGCAGAAATGCGCCCTCAGGGAATTCACCCCTCCACTTT.

This clonotype showed up many times. The chain couples TRBV29-1 to TRBJ2-2, with TRBD2 identical over 12 bases. The germline gives CDR1 SQVTM, CDR2 ANQGSEA. V shed 4 bases, J shed 4 bases, and the junction held 4 bases outside the gene matches. The CDR3 consists of 15 residues. Written as DNA, the CDR3 is TGCAGCGTTGCTAGCGGGAGGGTTGCCACCGGGGAGCTGTTTTTT. Translating it yields CSVASGRVATGELFF.